This is a list of T cell receptor beta chains from one sample in a study of tumor and adjacent non-tumor tissue in lung cancer. From the multiplex PCR reads, TCRdb called clonotypes with MiXCR, one entry per CDR3 protein. This sample has about 110,000 distinct CDR3 sequences; about 63% occur once, and the top ten carry around 19%. The sample comprised distant non-tumor lung tissue. These receptors were collected from a man between 60 and 75 years old with non-small cell lung cancer. Both conserved end residues are part of each CDR3. Each record gives: clone size, J gene, D gene, V gene, CDR3 DNA, CDR3 protein. A D gene is named only where the DNA matches it firmly. Clone size is shown for a subset of rows, as once, few, many or a class of expanded clone.

abundance: NA; j_gene: TRBJ2-7; d_gene: TRBD1; v_gene: TRBV2; CDR3nt: TGTTCCAGCAGTCAGACAGGGGCCGAGCAGTACTTC; CDR3aa: CSSSQTGAEQYF
abundance: many; j_gene: TRBJ2-5; d_gene: TRBD1; v_gene: TRBV20-1; CDR3nt: TGCAGTGCTAGAGATTCGGACAGGGGGCAAGAGACCCAGTACTTC; CDR3aa: CSARDSDRGQETQYF
abundance: once; j_gene: TRBJ2-4; d_gene: NA; v_gene: TRBV4-2; CDR3nt: TGTGCCAACAGTCAGGCGCAGGCTAGCGTATCGTTAGCCAAAAACATTCAGTACTTC; CDR3aa: CANSQAQASVSLAKNIQYF
abundance: many; j_gene: TRBJ1-1; d_gene: NA; v_gene: TRBV6-6; CDR3nt: TGTGCCAGCCGCCCAATTGTGAAAGACACTGAAGCTTTCTTT; CDR3aa: CASRPIVKDTEAFF
abundance: many; j_gene: TRBJ2-1; d_gene: TRBD1; v_gene: TRBV30; CDR3nt: TGTGCCTGGAGGACCGACAGGGGCTCCTACAATGAGCAGTTCTTC; CDR3aa: CAWRTDRGSYNEQFF
abundance: NA; j_gene: TRBJ1-2; d_gene: NA; v_gene: TRBV12-5; CDR3nt: TGTGCTAGTGAGTCTAAGGGCGTTGCCTTGGGCTATGGCTATACCTTC; CDR3aa: CASESKGVALGYGYTF
abundance: NA; j_gene: TRBJ1-1; d_gene: NA; v_gene: TRBV12-3/TRBV12-4; CDR3nt: TGTGCCAGCGGTTGGGGGACATCAACTGAAGCTTTCTTT; CDR3aa: CASGWGTSTEAFF
abundance: many; j_gene: TRBJ1-3; d_gene: NA; v_gene: TRBV12-3/TRBV12-4; CDR3nt: TGTGCCAGCAGTTTAAGGGGGGGGTTCGGTGGAAACACCATATATTTT; CDR3aa: CASSLRGGFGGNTIYF
abundance: few; j_gene: TRBJ2-3; d_gene: TRBD2; v_gene: TRBV2; CDR3nt: TGTGCCAGCAGGAAGACTAGCGGGGGTGGAGATACGCAGTATTTT; CDR3aa: CASRKTSGGGDTQYF
abundance: many; j_gene: TRBJ1-1; d_gene: NA; v_gene: TRBV29-1; CDR3nt: TGCAGCATAACAAGAGGAAACACTGAAGCTTTCTTT; CDR3aa: CSITRGNTEAFF
abundance: NA; j_gene: TRBJ2-2; d_gene: NA; v_gene: TRBV24-1; CDR3nt: TGTGCCACCAGTGATTCCCCTCGACCCGGGGCGCTCACCGGGGAGTTGTTTTTT; CDR3aa: CATSDSPRPGALTGELFF
abundance: many; j_gene: TRBJ2-5; d_gene: NA; v_gene: TRBV5-1; CDR3nt: TGCGCCAGCAGCTTGGAGGAAGAAACGAAAGAGACCCAGTACTTC; CDR3aa: CASSLEEETKETQYF
abundance: NA; j_gene: TRBJ2-5; d_gene: NA; v_gene: TRBV12-3/TRBV12-4; CDR3nt: TGTGCCAGCAGTCGGAAGGGTGGACGAGAGACCCAATACTTC; CDR3aa: CASSRKGGRETQYF
abundance: few; j_gene: TRBJ2-7; d_gene: NA; v_gene: TRBV15; CDR3nt: TGTGCCACCAGCAGAGGCCCCAGCGAGCAGTACTTC; CDR3aa: CATSRGPSEQYF
abundance: NA; j_gene: TRBJ2-5; d_gene: NA; v_gene: TRBV6-6; CDR3nt: TGTGCAAGCGGTTACGGCGGTGGGGAGACCCAGTACTTC; CDR3aa: CASGYGGGETQYF